This T cell receptor beta chain was retrieved from a study of T cell responses to AZD1222 COVID-19 vaccine. Points from the study as a whole: Donors, mostly white British, included more females; clonal diversity was possibly underestimated. Repertoires in all cases were sampled only once the peak T cell response had passed. Spike as a whole was targeted by vaccine-associated CD4 TCRs, dominant at 160-218 and 743-854.

Looked up from germline, CDR1 is SQVTM and CDR2 is ANQGSEA. Trimming took 3 bases from V and 8 from J; bases not matched to a gene: 1. CDR3 size: 12 residues. With regard to this clone: Its antigen is not known.

The repertoire was sequenced with immunoSEQ multiplex PCR; TCRdb's copy has only in-frame clones and lacks some. The sample includes 150,000 to 200,000 clones, more than 80% of them seen just once. The material was peripheral blood, obtained on day 0 of AZD1222 vaccination. This TCR was sampled from an adult in good health. The V call is TRBV29-1, the J call TRBJ1-4; 9 bases match TRBD1. The DNA for the CDR3 is TGCAGCGTTGACACAGGGGGCGAAAAACTGTTTTTT. Translated, it gives CSVDTGGEKLFF.